This TCR beta chain emerged from a study of CD8+CD57+ T cells in acquired aplastic anemia. In its sample, this clonotype was seen a few times. Germline V gives CDR1 GTSNPN, CDR2 SVGIG (reference sequence). The CDR3 is 14 residues long. Germline trimming cut 3 bases from V and 9 bases from J; bases unmatched to any gene: 8. Sequenced patients had shown CD8+CD57+ cell expansion by flow cytometry. Genomic DNA provided the template from which TCR beta VDJ and CDR3 profiles were obtained. Each CDR3 protein is one row after TCRdb ran MiXCR on the reads. The repertoire holds about 470,000 distinct CDR3 sequences, with around 30% as singletons.

The J gene is TRBJ1-6, the V gene TRBV30; TRBD1 matches at 7 bases. The sequence was collected from a human donor with aplastic anemia. The material sequenced was sorted CD4+, CD8+, or CD8+CD57+ T cells (not recorded which) from PBMCs. This chain's CDR3 is CAWRRNRGGSPLHF. The CDR3 region has the DNA TGTGCCTGGAGAAGAAACAGGGGAGGTTCACCCCTCCACTTT.